A few counts support the clone carrying this TCR beta chain. Its antigen is unknown. Indicated time point: newly diagnosed GD, antithyroid drugs for less than 3 months. There was RNA extracted from PBMCs, and the TCR library was made from it. The sample originates from a study of regulatory T cells in long-lasting Graves disease. Regarding the study as a whole: Persistent Graves' patients showed less TCR diversity than newly diagnosed ones.

V lost 1 base and J 5 bases, leaving 15 bases between the germline ends. Germline CDR1 LNHNV, CDR2 YYDKDF (reference sequence). The CDR3 has 15 amino acids. Researchers made TCR beta libraries by using iRepertoire HTBI primers and running Arm-PCR on CDR3 regions. TCRdb called the multiplex PCR reads again in MiXCR, with one record for every CDR3 protein. The data show 320,000 or so distinct CDR3 sequences, over 15% seen once. V usage is TRBV15 and J usage is TRBJ2-7; perhaps TRBD2 as D (6 bases). This clonotype originated in a female donor with Graves disease. The material sequenced was peripheral blood mononuclear cells (PBMCs), taken at new diagnosis, from a patient treated with antithyroid drugs. CDR3 amino acids: CATSRGAGSPHEQYF. The CDR3 coding sequence is TGTGCCACCAGCAGAGGGGCCGGGAGCCCACACGAGCAGTACTTC. Looking up the rest from reference TRBV15 and TRBJ2-7 gives the full variable domain: DAMVIQNPRYQVTQFGKPVTLSCSQTLNHNVMYWYQQKSSQAPKLLFHYYDKDFNNEADTPDNFQSRRPNTSFCFLDIRSPGLGDTAMYLCATSRGAGSPHEQYFGPGTRLTVT.